This T cell receptor beta chain is drawn from a study of blood T cell repertoires in COVID-19. Germline V lookup: CDR1 KGHSH, CDR2 LQKENI. The length of the CDR3 is 14 residues. The junction had 13 bases not matched to a gene; V was cut back by 8 bases and J by 6 bases. Libraries were prepared by immunoSEQ multiplex PCR; TCRdb keeps only in-frame clonotypes and omits some of them. The table records 40,000 to 60,000 clones, about 87% of them present only once. The specimen was peripheral blood. This TCR derives from a woman of 80 years or more with COVID-19, enrolled during active disease. This chain connects TRBV18 to TRBJ2-7, with TRBD2 matching 7 bases. The CDR3 sequence is CASRRTTGGGEQYF. CDR3 nucleotides: TGTGCCAGCCGCCGCACGACGGGGGGTGGCGAGCAGTACTTC.